Listed below are T cell receptor beta chains from one sample, sequenced in a study of blood T cell repertoires in COVID-19. TCRdb's table, derived via immunoSEQ multiplex PCR, lists solely in-frame clones and lacks some. The sample includes about half a million clones, approximately 92% of them seen just once. Sequencing was carried out using peripheral blood. The receptors derive from a young man with COVID-19, enrolled during active disease. Each CDR3 is given with its conserved first and last residue. A D gene is named only where the DNA matches it firmly. Size is stated for part of the rows, as once, few or many counts, or as a class when the clone is expanded.

>NA|TRBJ2-4|TRBV23-1|TRBD2
TGCGCCAGCAGTTGGGGAGGGGACATTCAGTACTTC
CASSWGGDIQYF
>NA|TRBJ2-7|TRBV24-1|TRBD1
TGTGCCACCAAATCCCGGCGCGGGGACAGGGTGGCCGAGCAGTACTTC
CATKSRRGDRVAEQYF
>NA|TRBJ2-7|TRBV6-5|TRBD1
TGTGCCAGCAGTTCACCGGGACAGGGGGCCTACGAGCAGTACTTC
CASSSPGQGAYEQYF
>NA|TRBJ2-7|TRBV3-1/TRBV3-2|TRBD2
TGTGCCAGCAGCCAAGATATGCGGCGGGAGGATTTTAGGTACGAGCAGTACTTC
CASSQDMRREDFRYEQYF
>NA|TRBJ2-7|TRBV4-2|TRBD2
TGTGCCAGCAGCCAAGATGCTAGCGGGAGAAACGAGCAGTACTTC
CASSQDASGRNEQYF
>few|TRBJ2-4|TRBV6-5|NA
TGTGCCAGCAAATTGACAAGCAGCAAAAACATTCAGTACTTC
CASKLTSSKNIQYF
>once|TRBJ1-6|TRBV19|NA
TGTGCCAGTAGTTTAAGAGCCGGGACTGAGAATTCACCCCTCCACTTT
CASSLRAGTENSPLHF
>few|TRBJ2-7|TRBV19|NA
TGTGCCAGTAGTGACAGTCGCGAGCAGTACTTC
CASSDSREQYF
>NA|TRBJ2-1|TRBV7-9|NA
TGTGCCAGCAGCCCCTCTCATGAGCAGTTCTTC
CASSPSHEQFF
>once|TRBJ1-1|TRBV2|NA
TGTGCCAGCAGTGAAGTCCGGAACACTGAAGCTTTCTTT
CASSEVRNTEAFF
>NA|TRBJ2-4|TRBV6-1|NA
TGTGCCAGCAGTGGGGCCGGGACTTTAGCCAAAAACATTCAGTACTTC
CASSGAGTLAKNIQYF
>once|TRBJ2-2|TRBV9|TRBD2
TGTGCCAGCAGCGGGCGGGAGGGCCGGAACACCGGGGAGCTGTTTTTT
CASSGREGRNTGELFF
>NA|TRBJ2-7|TRBV5-1|TRBD1
TGCGCCAGCAGCTACGGACAGGGCGAGCAGTACTTC
CASSYGQGEQYF
>few|TRBJ1-1|TRBV5-4|TRBD1
TGTGCCAGCAGCAGGGGACAGGGGAACACTGAAGCTTTCTTT
CASSRGQGNTEAFF
>NA|TRBJ2-6|TRBV24-1|TRBD2
TGTGCCACCAGTGATTTGCCCCTCCATAGCGGGAGGGAGTCTGGGGCCAACGTCCTGACTTTC
CATSDLPLHSGRESGANVLTF
>NA|TRBJ2-7|TRBV7-6|TRBD1
TGTGCCAGCAGGTCCGCCGGGACAGGGGACTACGAGCAGTACTTC
CASRSAGTGDYEQYF
>NA|TRBJ1-2|TRBV9|NA
TGTGCCAGCACTGGGGCGGTCATTAACTATGGCTACACCTTC
CASTGAVINYGYTF
>NA|TRBJ2-3|TRBV11-2|NA
TGTGCCAGCAGCTTCCGAGCTTCCACAGATACGCAGTATTTT
CASSFRASTDTQYF
>once|TRBJ2-1|TRBV6-5|NA
TGTGCCAGCAGGAAACAGGGTCGAGGTGAGCAGTTCTTC
CASRKQGRGEQFF
>NA|TRBJ2-3|TRBV12-5|NA
TGTGCTAGTGGGGAGGGAGTACTGGGAGCGGGAGATACGCAGTATTTT
CASGEGVLGAGDTQYF
>NA|TRBJ2-1|TRBV5-4|NA
TGTGCCAGCAGCTCCGAAGCTATGCAGCAGTTCTTC
CASSSEAMQQFF
>NA|TRBJ2-3|TRBV9|TRBD1
TGTGCCAGCAGCGCGGGACAGATAATCACAGATACGCAGTATTTT
CASSAGQIITDTQYF
>once|TRBJ2-7|TRBV5-1|TRBD1
TGCGCCAGCAGCTTGAGAGGGACAGAACCCTACGAGCAGTACTTC
CASSLRGTEPYEQYF
>NA|TRBJ1-5|TRBV7-9|NA
TGTGCCAGCAGCAACGCGACCAGGGGACAGCCCCAGCATTTT
CASSNATRGQPQHF